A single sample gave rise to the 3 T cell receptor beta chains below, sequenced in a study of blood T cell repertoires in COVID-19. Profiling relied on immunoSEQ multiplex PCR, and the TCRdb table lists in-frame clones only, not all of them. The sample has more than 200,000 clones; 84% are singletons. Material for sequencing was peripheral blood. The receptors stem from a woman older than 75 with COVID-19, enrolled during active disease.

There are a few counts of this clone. The CDR3 DNA sequence: TGTGCCACCAGCGGCCCCGGGACAGGATTCATTGAAGCTTTCTTT. Amino acid sequence: CATSGPGTGFIEAFF. The chain links TRBV15 to TRBJ1-1; TRBD1 agrees at 8 bases. V shed 5 bases, J shed 7 bases, and the junction held 12 bases outside the gene matches. CDR3 length equals 15 residues. Per germline, CDR1 LNHNV and CDR2 YYDKDF (reference sequence).

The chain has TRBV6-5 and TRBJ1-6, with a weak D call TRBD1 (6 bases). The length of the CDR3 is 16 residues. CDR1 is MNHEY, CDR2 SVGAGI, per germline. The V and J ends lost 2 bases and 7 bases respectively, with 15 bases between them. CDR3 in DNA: TGTGCCAGCAGTTACGGTCCAGGGGCGCGAAATTCACCCCTCCACTTT. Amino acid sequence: CASSYGPGARNSPLHF.

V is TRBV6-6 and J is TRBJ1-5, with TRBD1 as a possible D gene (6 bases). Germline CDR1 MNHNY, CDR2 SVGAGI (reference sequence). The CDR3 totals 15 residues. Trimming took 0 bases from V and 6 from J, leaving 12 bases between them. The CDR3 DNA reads TGTGCCAGCAGTTACTCCTTGAACAGGGTTCAGCCCCAGCATTTT. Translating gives CASSYSLNRVQPQHF.